This entry is about one T cell receptor (beta chain). V gave up 1 base and J gave up 4 bases; unmatched junction bases: 1. The CDR3 contains 15 residues. Germline assignment: CDR1 SEHNR and CDR2 FQNEAQ (reference sequence). Per the original data handling: Reference gene primer amplification gave nucleated cell count estimates. Assay used: immunoSEQ multiplex PCR; TCRdb lists only in-frame clones, some missing. V and J calls and clone size follow that table, whereas D and trimming were derived from the DNA. The table has under 150,000 clones, more than 90% seen once; the top ten hold approximately 4.6%. This record comes from a study of blood T cell repertoires in COVID-19. Study-level background: PBMCs, B-cell-depleted T cells, or T cells were the source of the cDNA or gDNA that made up the material.

Seattle patients were enrolled during active infection and followed longitudinally. The sequenced sample was peripheral blood. The receptor comes from a man aged 55-75 years with COVID-19, enrolled during active disease. V gene TRBV7-9 combines with J gene TRBJ2-5; 12 bases align to TRBD2. The CDR3 nucleotides read TGTGCCAGCAGCTTAGGACTAGCGGGAGTAGAGACCCAGTACTTC. Encoded protein: CASSLGLAGVETQYF.